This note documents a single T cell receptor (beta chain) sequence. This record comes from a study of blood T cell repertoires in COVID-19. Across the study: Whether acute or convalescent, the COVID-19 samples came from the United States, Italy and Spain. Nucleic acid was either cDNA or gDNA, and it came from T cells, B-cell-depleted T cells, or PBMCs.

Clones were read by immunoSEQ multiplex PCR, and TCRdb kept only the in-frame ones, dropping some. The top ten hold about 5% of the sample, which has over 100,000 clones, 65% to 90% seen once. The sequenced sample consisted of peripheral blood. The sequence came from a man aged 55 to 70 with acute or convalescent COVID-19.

The CDR3 sequence: CASAKRQGGTTDTQYF. The CDR3 bases are TGTGCCAGCGCAAAGCGACAGGGGGGGACTACAGATACGCAGTATTTT. V usage is TRBV5-4 and J usage is TRBJ2-3; TRBD1 matches 9 bases. Germline loops: CDR1 SGHNT, CDR2 YYREEE (reference sequence). Unmatched junction bases numbered 12, after V lost 7 bases and J lost 3 bases. This CDR3 has 16 residues.